This TCR beta chain was identified during a study of blood T cell repertoires in COVID-19. In the study overall: The United States, Italy and Spain provided the acute and convalescent COVID-19 samples. Sources were T cells, B-cell-depleted T cells, or PBMCs; the material itself was cDNA or gDNA.

Assay: immunoSEQ multiplex PCR; the TCRdb copy retains only in-frame clones and omits some. The table lists around 79,000 clones, roughly 84% of them singletons. The germline CDR1 and CDR2 sequences are SGDLS and YYNGEE. This CDR3 comprises 15 residues. Trimming cost V 4 bases and J 0 bases, with 13 bases left between them. Sequencing input: peripheral blood. The origin of this receptor is a woman in her sixties with acute or convalescent COVID-19. This chain links TRBV9 with TRBJ1-1; D perhaps matches TRBD1 (5 bases). CDR3 sequence: CASSSQGNMNTEAFF. DNA for the CDR3: TGTGCCAGCAGCTCGCAGGGAAATATGAACACTGAAGCTTTCTTT.